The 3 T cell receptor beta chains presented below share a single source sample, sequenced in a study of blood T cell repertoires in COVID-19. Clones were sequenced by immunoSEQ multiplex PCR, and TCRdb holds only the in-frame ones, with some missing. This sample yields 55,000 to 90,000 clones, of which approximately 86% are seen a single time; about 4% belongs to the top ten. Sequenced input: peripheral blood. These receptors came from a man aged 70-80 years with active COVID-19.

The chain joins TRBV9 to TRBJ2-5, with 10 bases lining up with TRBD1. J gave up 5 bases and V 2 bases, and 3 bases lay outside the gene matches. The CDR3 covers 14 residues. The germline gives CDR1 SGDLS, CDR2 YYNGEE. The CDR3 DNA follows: TGTGCCAGCAGCGTTGGGACAGGGGTGGAGACCCAGTACTTC. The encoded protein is CASSVGTGVETQYF.

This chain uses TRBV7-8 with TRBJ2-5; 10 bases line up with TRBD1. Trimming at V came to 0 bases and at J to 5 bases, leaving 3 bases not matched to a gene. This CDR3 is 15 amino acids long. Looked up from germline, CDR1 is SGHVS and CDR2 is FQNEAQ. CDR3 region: CASSLAGQGRETQYF. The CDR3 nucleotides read TGTGCCAGCAGCTTAGCGGGACAGGGGAGGGAGACCCAGTACTTC.

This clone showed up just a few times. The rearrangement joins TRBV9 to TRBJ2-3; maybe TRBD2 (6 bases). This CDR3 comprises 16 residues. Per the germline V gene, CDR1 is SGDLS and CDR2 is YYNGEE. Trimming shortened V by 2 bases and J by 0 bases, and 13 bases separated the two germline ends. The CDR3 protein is CASSVASGLSTDTQYF. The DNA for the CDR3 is TGTGCCAGCAGCGTGGCCAGCGGGCTCAGCACAGATACGCAGTATTTT.